This is a list of T cell receptor beta chains from one sample in a study of CD8 T cells in ankylosing spondylitis. Each CDR3 protein is one row after TCRdb ran MiXCR on the 5' RACE reads. The data show 350,000 or so distinct CDR3 sequences, around 15% seen once. Sequencing was carried out using blood, either unsorted or a sorted T cell fraction (not recorded which). These receptors all come from a male donor with ankylosing spondylitis or in good health (not recorded which). The CDR3 runs from the conserved cysteine through the conserved F or W. A D gene is named only where the DNA matches it firmly. A clone size is listed for some rows: how often the clone was seen (once, few, many), or a class if it is expanded.

v_call: TRBV5-1; clone_size: few; d_call: TRBD2; j_call: TRBJ2-2; cdr3_aa: CASSLPLAGNTGELFF; cdr3_nt: TGCGCCAGCAGCCTCCCACTAGCGGGGAACACCGGGGAGCTGTTTTTT
v_call: TRBV29-1; clone_size: few; d_call: TRBD2; j_call: TRBJ2-1; cdr3_aa: CSGARTSRDEQFF; cdr3_nt: TGCAGCGGCGCAAGGACTAGCCGCGATGAGCAGTTCTTC
v_call: TRBV15; clone_size: .; d_call: TRBD2; j_call: TRBJ2-4; cdr3_aa: CATSRDPTSGGIQYF; cdr3_nt: TGTGCCACCAGCAGAGATCCGACTAGCGGGGGCATTCAGTACTTC
v_call: TRBV12-3/TRBV12-4; clone_size: few; d_call: TRBD2; j_call: TRBJ2-4; cdr3_aa: CASSLEASGSHGAKNIQYF; cdr3_nt: TGTGCCAGCAGTTTAGAGGCTAGCGGGTCCCATGGGGCCAAAAACATTCAGTACTTC
v_call: TRBV19; clone_size: .; d_call: TRBD1; j_call: TRBJ2-1; cdr3_aa: CASNLPGQGYNEQFF; cdr3_nt: TGTGCCAGTAACTTGCCGGGACAGGGCTACAATGAGCAGTTCTTC
v_call: TRBV12-3/TRBV12-4; clone_size: .; d_call: .; j_call: TRBJ1-1; cdr3_aa: CASSSRGGRIREAFF; cdr3_nt: TGTGCCAGCAGTTCAAGAGGGGGACGGATACGTGAAGCTTTCTTT
v_call: TRBV12-3/TRBV12-4; clone_size: .; d_call: .; j_call: TRBJ2-7; cdr3_aa: CASSRRGLLYEQYF; cdr3_nt: TGTGCCAGCAGCCGTAGAGGTCTTCTCTACGAGCAGTACTTC
v_call: TRBV6-1; clone_size: .; d_call: .; j_call: TRBJ1-1; cdr3_aa: CASSLMGAPSTEAFF; cdr3_nt: TGTGCCAGCAGCCTAATGGGGGCGCCGAGCACTGAAGCTTTCTTT
v_call: TRBV2; clone_size: .; d_call: .; j_call: TRBJ2-7; cdr3_aa: CASSADRWDSSSYEQYF; cdr3_nt: TGTGCCAGCAGTGCTGATCGATGGGACTCCAGCTCCTACGAGCAGTACTTC
v_call: TRBV6-1; clone_size: few; d_call: .; j_call: TRBJ2-3; cdr3_aa: CASGITDTQYF; cdr3_nt: TGTGCCAGCGGTATAACAGATACGCAGTATTTT
v_call: TRBV7-2; clone_size: once; d_call: .; j_call: TRBJ1-2; cdr3_aa: CASSSRNPGRGYTF; cdr3_nt: TGTGCCAGCAGCTCCCGCAACCCCGGAAGGGGCTACACCTTC
v_call: TRBV20-1; clone_size: .; d_call: .; j_call: TRBJ2-3; cdr3_aa: CSASTPTDTQYF; cdr3_nt: TGCAGTGCTTCAACACCCACAGATACGCAGTATTTT
v_call: TRBV5-1; clone_size: few; d_call: .; j_call: TRBJ2-7; cdr3_aa: CASSWGDRNSYEQYF; cdr3_nt: TGCGCCAGCAGCTGGGGTGACAGGAACTCCTACGAGCAGTACTTC
v_call: TRBV18; clone_size: .; d_call: TRBD1; j_call: TRBJ2-2; cdr3_aa: CASSLGQGITGELFF; cdr3_nt: TGTGCCAGCTCACTCGGACAGGGGATCACCGGGGAGCTGTTTTTT
v_call: TRBV12-3/TRBV12-4; clone_size: .; d_call: TRBD2; j_call: TRBJ2-3; cdr3_aa: CASSFTSGGDTDTQYF; cdr3_nt: TGTGCCAGCAGCTTTACAAGCGGGGGTGACACAGATACGCAGTATTTT
v_call: TRBV4-1; clone_size: .; d_call: TRBD1; j_call: TRBJ1-5; cdr3_aa: CASSQAAGTGLQPQHF; cdr3_nt: TGCGCCAGCAGCCAAGCCGCCGGGACAGGGCTTCAGCCCCAGCATTTT
v_call: TRBV7-6; clone_size: .; d_call: .; j_call: TRBJ2-3; cdr3_aa: CASSLRAGARDTQYF; cdr3_nt: TGTGCCAGCAGCTTACGGGCGGGGGCGCGAGATACGCAGTATTTT
v_call: TRBV3-1; clone_size: .; d_call: TRBD2; j_call: TRBJ2-1; cdr3_aa: CASSQSRTSGGADEQFF; cdr3_nt: TGTGCCAGCAGCCAAAGTCGGACTAGCGGGGGGGCCGATGAGCAGTTCTTC